This record looks at one TCR beta chain sequence and its context. The CDR3 contains 13 residues. The germline V gene encodes CDR1 MGHRA and CDR2 YSYEKL. The V end lost 0 bases, the J end lost 3 bases, and 6 bases lay between the germline ends. Patients of the Seattle cohort, enrolled during active infection, were followed longitudinally. This sample is part of a study of blood T cell repertoires in COVID-19. Study overall: Acute and convalescent COVID-19 specimens originated in the United States, Italy and Spain. T cells, B-cell-depleted T cells, or PBMCs provided the cDNA or gDNA that served as material.

Authors' analysis steps: The assay estimated nucleated cells by amplifying reference gene primers. Libraries were prepared by immunoSEQ multiplex PCR; TCRdb keeps only in-frame clonotypes and omits some of them. Clone size and V and J calls were adopted from that table, with D and trimming inferred from the DNA. The sample yields 40,000 to 60,000 clones, 93% seen once. The chain is built from TRBV4-1 and TRBJ2-7; D unclear. The clonotype comes from a man in his sixties with COVID-19, enrolled during active disease. The sequenced sample consisted of peripheral blood. The CDR3 DNA is TGCGCCAGCAGCCAAGATCCCTTCTACGAGCAGTACTTC. It translates to CASSQDPFYEQYF.